Following are 10 T cell receptor beta chains from one sample sequenced in a study of T cells in Graves' hyperthyroidism and ophthalmopathy. What was amplified from RNA transcripts were TCR beta CDR3 regions. The TCR CDR3 first-round RT-PCR relied on the HTBI primer set. From the multiplex PCR reads, TCRdb called clonotypes with MiXCR, one entry per CDR3 protein. The data hold about 600,000 distinct CDR3 sequences, with about 14% observed a single time. Sequencing used blood. These receptors came from a woman aged 50 to 60 with Graves' ophthalmopathy.

This clonotype was seen only once. As the CDR3 is not closed by the conserved phenylalanine or tryptophan, this likely results from a read error. V and J are TRBV2 and TRBJ2-2, with 9 bases identical to TRBD1. The CDR3 sequence is 17 residues long. The V segment lost 4 bases and the J segment 8 bases; nucleotides outside the gene matches: 14. The germline CDR1 and CDR2 sequences are SNHLY and FYNNEI. CDR3 DNA sequence: TGTGCCAGCAGTGCCCAAGTCGGACAGGGGATCTTAGGGGAGCTGTTTCTT. Translating it yields CASSAQVGQGILGELFL.

J is TRBJ2-1 and V is TRBV28, with D unclear. Germline CDR1 MDHEN, CDR2 SYDVKM. The CDR3 runs 13 residues. Trimming pared 7 bases from V and 0 bases from J, leaving 7 bases between. The CDR3 loop reads CASTPSSYNEQFF. CDR3 coding DNA: TGTGCCAGCACCCCTAGCTCCTACAATGAGCAGTTCTTC.

This clonotype was counted many times. The chain employs TRBV9 and TRBJ1-2; 8 nucleotides agree with TRBD1. Losses at the gene ends were 4 bases for V and 8 bases for J; bases not matched to a gene: 4. The CDR3 loop spans 12 amino acids. Germline V gives CDR1 SGDLS, CDR2 YYNGEE. The CDR3: CASSRTGQGYTF. For the CDR3, the DNA is TGTGCCAGCAGCCGGACAGGGCAGGGCTACACCTTC. Supplemented by reference TRBV9 and TRBJ1-2, the full variable domain reads DSGVTQTPKHLITATGQRVTLRCSPRSGDLSVYWYQQSLDQGLQFLIQYYNGEERAKGNILERFSAQQFPDLHSELNLSSLELGDSALYFCASSRTGQGYTFGSGTRLTVV.

This clonotype has at least ten counts. V usage is TRBV12-3 or TRBV12-4 and J usage is TRBJ2-1; 10 bases map to TRBD1. The CDR3 loop spans 14 amino acids. Trimming at V came to 8 bases and at J to 8 bases, leaving 9 bases not matched to a gene. Written as DNA, the CDR3 is TGTGCCAGCCTCCCGGGACAGGGGATGGATGAGCAGTTCTTC. Its protein is CASLPGQGMDEQFF.

This clonotype was seen repeatedly, ten times or more. The chain recombines TRBV5-1 with TRBJ2-1, with a tentative D call TRBD2 (6 bases). Germline lookup yields CDR1 SGHRS and CDR2 YFSETQ. This CDR3 contains 14 residues. Trimming pared 0 bases from V and 11 bases from J, leaving 15 bases between. The CDR3 sequence is CASSLVSTRDKQFF. CDR3 nucleotides: TGCGCCAGCAGCTTGGTCTCTACGCGGGATAAGCAGTTCTTC.

This clonotype was seen at least ten times. This chain connects TRBV2 to TRBJ2-1; weak D call: TRBD2 (6 bases). CDR1 SNHLY and CDR2 FYNNEI come from the germline V gene. The CDR3 runs 13 residues. Trimming shortened V by 4 bases and J by 7 bases, and 11 bases separated the two germline ends. The CDR3 protein is CASSVIRENEQFF. The CDR3 DNA follows: TGTGCCAGCAGTGTTATTCGGGAGAATGAGCAGTTCTTC.

This clonotype was seen only once. This sequence joins TRBV5-1 and TRBJ1-4, with TRBD1 matching over 8 bases. Germline trimming cut 0 bases from V and 7 bases from J; bases unmatched to any gene: 8. CDR1 and CDR2 from the germline V gene are SGHRS and YFSETQ. The CDR3 has 16 residues. Here the CDR3 DNA reads TGCGCCAGCAGCTTGGGAAGACAGGGGTCGGGTGAAAAACTGTTTTTT. Protein: CASSLGRQGSGEKLFF.

This clonotype was seen only a few times. The chain is built from TRBV19 and TRBJ1-2; maybe TRBD1 (5 bases). Germline assignment: CDR1 LNHDA and CDR2 SQIVND (reference sequence). V dropped 3 bases and J dropped 3 bases, with 26 bases sitting between them. The CDR3 sequence is 19 residues long. The CDR3 loop reads CASSIDRRARGRGDYGYTF. In nucleotides, the CDR3 is TGTGCCAGTAGTATTGACAGACGAGCTCGGGGCCGCGGTGACTATGGCTACACCTTC.

This clonotype has ten or more counts. This chain joins TRBV3-1 and TRBJ2-2; 8 bases agree with TRBD2. Germline CDR1 reads LGHDT; CDR2 reads YNNKEL (reference sequence). V was pared by 1 base and J by 5 bases, with 12 bases of the junction left unmatched. The CDR3 runs 18 residues. CDR3 region: CASSQGSTSGSGTGELFF. CDR3 nucleotide sequence: TGTGCCAGCAGCCAAGGGTCGACAAGCGGGAGCGGGACCGGGGAGCTGTTTTTT. Based on the CDR3 plus reference TRBV3-1 and TRBJ2-2, the full variable domain is DTAVSQTPKYLVTQMGNDKSIKCEQNLGHDTMYWYKQDSKKFLKIMFSYNNKELIINETVPNRFSPKSPDKAHLNLHINSLELGDSAVYFCASSQGSTSGSGTGELFFGEGSRLTVL.

The sample holds many counts of this clonotype. V is TRBV5-1 and J is TRBJ2-3; 13 bases are shared with TRBD2. This CDR3 spans 18 amino acids. Trimming took 7 bases from V and 6 from J; bases not matched to a gene: 17. Germline V lookup: CDR1 SGHRS, CDR2 YFSETQ. The CDR3 here is CASSSGRTSGSFGDTQYF. The CDR3 nucleotides read TGCGCCAGCTCCTCAGGAAGGACTAGCGGGAGTTTCGGGGATACGCAGTATTTT.